A selection of T cell receptor beta chains follows, all from one sample in a study of blood T cell repertoires in COVID-19. Profiling relied on immunoSEQ multiplex PCR, and the TCRdb table lists in-frame clones only, not all of them. The data show about 130,000 clones, with 80% to 90% seen just once and around 2.3% held by the top ten. The sample consisted of PBMCs or T cells enriched from blood (not recorded which). The receptor source for this set is a woman between 45 and 60 years old who had recovered from COVID-19. The CDR3 runs from the conserved cysteine through the conserved F or W. Each record gives: CDR3 DNA, CDR3 protein, J gene, V gene, D gene, clone size. D genes are given only for firm matches. Clone size, where shown, is once, few, many, or a class for clones that have expanded.

TGTGCCAGCAGCTTAGGAAGGACTAGCGGAAAGGGCACCGGGGAGCTGTTTTTT	CASSLGRTSGKGTGELFF	TRBJ2-2	TRBV7-6	TRBD2	.
TGTGCCAGTAGACAGGGTAATCAGCCCCAGCATTTT	CASRQGNQPQHF	TRBJ1-5	TRBV19	.	.
TGTGCCAGCAGTTTTTCCCCCGGGACTAACTATGGCTACACCTTC	CASSFSPGTNYGYTF	TRBJ1-2	TRBV27	.	.
TGTGCCAGCAGCTTGCATTCCAGGTCTAATGAAAAACTGTTTTTT	CASSLHSRSNEKLFF	TRBJ1-4	TRBV5-4	.	.
TGCGCCAGCAGCTTGGGGGACAGCTTTTTCGATGAGCAGTTCTTC	CASSLGDSFFDEQFF	TRBJ2-1	TRBV5-1	TRBD1	.
TGCGCCAGCAAACTAGCGGGGTCTTACGAGCAGTACTTC	CASKLAGSYEQYF	TRBJ2-7	TRBV5-1	TRBD2	.
TGTGCCAGCAGTATTGACAGGTGGAGCTACGAGCAGTACTTC	CASSIDRWSYEQYF	TRBJ2-7	TRBV28	.	.
TGTGCCAGCAGCCTAGACCTAGGTACGCAGTATTTT	CASSLDLGTQYF	TRBJ2-3	TRBV3-1/TRBV3-2	.	.
TGTGCCAGCAGACAGGGCTCTGGAAACACCATATATTTT	CASRQGSGNTIYF	TRBJ1-3	TRBV6-5	.	few
TGTGCCACCCCCAGTGGGCTTGTCACAGATACGCAGTATTTT	CATPSGLVTDTQYF	TRBJ2-3	TRBV2	.	.
TGTGCCAGCAGCCGTAACAGGGGAAAGCCCCAGCATTTT	CASSRNRGKPQHF	TRBJ1-5	TRBV3-1/TRBV3-2	TRBD1	.
TGCGCCAGCAGCCAAGAAAAGCGGGTCACAGATACGCAGTATTTT	CASSQEKRVTDTQYF	TRBJ2-3	TRBV4-3	.	.
TGTGCTAGTGGGCGCGGACTAGCAGGGGATACGCAGTATTTT	CASGRGLAGDTQYF	TRBJ2-3	TRBV12-5	TRBD2	.
TGTGCCAGTAGCAGCCCAACAGATAACTATGGCTACACCTTC	CASSSPTDNYGYTF	TRBJ1-2	TRBV19	.	.
TGTGCCAGCGAACCGGGACAGGGGGCCTCGGGCTATGGCTACACCTTC	CASEPGQGASGYGYTF	TRBJ1-2	TRBV19	TRBD1	.
TGTGCCAGCAGCCGGGAATACGAGCAGTACTTC	CASSREYEQYF	TRBJ2-7	TRBV7-9	.	.
TGTGCCACCAGCAGGGGGCTGGTGGGGGGCTCCTACGAGCAGTACTTC	CATSRGLVGGSYEQYF	TRBJ2-7	TRBV15	.	.
TGTGCCAGCAGCCCGGGACAGGCCTATAGCAATCAGCCCCAGCATTTT	CASSPGQAYSNQPQHF	TRBJ1-5	TRBV27	TRBD1	few
TGCGCCAGCAGCCCCGGACTAGCGGGGGCCGCGAACACCGGGGAGCTGTTTTTT	CASSPGLAGAANTGELFF	TRBJ2-2	TRBV4-1	TRBD2	.
TGCGCCAGCAGCCAACCCCGGTACGGGGGGGGCCTTAGTGAGCAGTTCTTC	CASSQPRYGGGLSEQFF	TRBJ2-1	TRBV4-3	TRBD2	.
TGTGCCAGCAGCTTAGTAGCGGGGGCCCTCCAAGAGACCCAGTACTTC	CASSLVAGALQETQYF	TRBJ2-5	TRBV7-6	TRBD2	.
TGTGCCAGCAGAGGAGGACAGAGCAATCAGCCCCAGCATTTT	CASRGGQSNQPQHF	TRBJ1-5	TRBV6-5	.	few
TGTGCCAGCAGCAAGCAGGGATTGACAACTAATGAAAAACTGTTTTTT	CASSKQGLTTNEKLFF	TRBJ1-4	TRBV7-9	.	.
TGTGCCAGCAGCTGGCCCTCGCGGGATGGGGAGCAGTTCTTC	CASSWPSRDGEQFF	TRBJ2-1	TRBV5-6	.	.
TGTGCCAGCAGCGGCGGGACAGGACCAAACAATGAGCAGTTCTTC	CASSGGTGPNNEQFF	TRBJ2-1	TRBV9	TRBD1	.
TGCGCCAGCAGCCTGACGGAGGGCGAAGAGACCCAGTACTTC	CASSLTEGEETQYF	TRBJ2-5	TRBV4-1	.	few
TGTGCCAGCAGTGATCTAGCGGGGCCGTCGTACAATGAGCAGTTCTTC	CASSDLAGPSYNEQFF	TRBJ2-1	TRBV2	TRBD2	.
TGTGCCAGCGACGGGGTTGCTAATGAAAAACTGTTTTTT	CASDGVANEKLFF	TRBJ1-4	TRBV2	.	.
TGTGCCAGCAGCTTAGTGTCCCTAGCGGCTCACTACGAGCAGTACTTC	CASSLVSLAAHYEQYF	TRBJ2-7	TRBV11-2	TRBD2	.
TGCGCCAGCAGCCAAGATGGGACAGGGTTCAACGAGCAGTACTTC	CASSQDGTGFNEQYF	TRBJ2-7	TRBV4-1	TRBD1	.
TGCAGCGTTGACGATAGCGGGGGGCTCTACAATGAGCAGTTCTTC	CSVDDSGGLYNEQFF	TRBJ2-1	TRBV29-1	TRBD2	.
TGTGCCATCACCCAGGGCTCCAATCAGCCCCAGCATTTT	CAITQGSNQPQHF	TRBJ1-5	TRBV10-3	.	few
TGTGCCAGCAGTTCCGGCCGGGGAGGGTGGTTCTTC	CASSSGRGGWFF	TRBJ2-1	TRBV12-3/TRBV12-4	TRBD2	.
TGTGCCAGCAGTTCCGACAGGGGATCTTCACCCCTCCACTTT	CASSSDRGSSPLHF	TRBJ1-6	TRBV2	TRBD1	.
TGTGCCAGCAGTGCAGGGCTTCCCCTCCACTTT	CASSAGLPLHF	TRBJ1-6	TRBV2	.	few
TGTGCCAGCAGTCAAGCTTCGGGGGGTACGCAGTATTTT	CASSQASGGTQYF	TRBJ2-3	TRBV5-6	TRBD2	.
TGTGCCAGCAGCGTCAGGGACTACGAGCAGTACTTC	CASSVRDYEQYF	TRBJ2-7	TRBV5-4	.	.
TGTGCCAGCAGCGCGGGGAGAGCCTCGGGCTACACCTTC	CASSAGRASGYTF	TRBJ1-2	TRBV9	.	.
TGTGCCAGCAGCCAGTCGGACAGATACGAGCAGTACTTC	CASSQSDRYEQYF	TRBJ2-7	TRBV3-1/TRBV3-2	.	.
TGTGCCAGCAGCTTAGAGTCGGGGGGCGCCGGATACGAGCAGTACTTC	CASSLESGGAGYEQYF	TRBJ2-7	TRBV7-2	.	once
TGTGCCAGCAGCAATCCAGGAGGCGGCACAGATACGCAGTATTTT	CASSNPGGGTDTQYF	TRBJ2-3	TRBV5-5	.	once
TGTGCCAGTAGTATCTTAACAGGGGGAAGGGGCTACACCTTC	CASSILTGGRGYTF	TRBJ1-2	TRBV19	TRBD1	.
TGTGCCAGCAGCTTAGGGGAGTACGAGCAGTACTTC	CASSLGEYEQYF	TRBJ2-7	TRBV11-1	.	.
TGTGCCAGCAGCGACGGGACAGGGGGACCAAGCTCTGGGGCCAACGTCCTGACTTTC	CASSDGTGGPSSGANVLTF	TRBJ2-6	TRBV9	TRBD1	.
TGTGCCAGCAGCGTTCGGGGGGCAACAGATACGCAGTATTTT	CASSVRGATDTQYF	TRBJ2-3	TRBV3-1/TRBV3-2	.	.
TGTGCCAGCTCACCACCGGTCGGGCAGGGTTTTGATGATGAGCAGTTCTTC	CASSPPVGQGFDDEQFF	TRBJ2-1	TRBV18	.	once
TGTGCCAGCAGTTACTCTGCCGACAGAAACTATGGCTACACCTTC	CASSYSADRNYGYTF	TRBJ1-2	TRBV6-5	.	.
TGCAGCGTCGAACCGAGAATGACAGGGTGGCAGGGCTACACCTTC	CSVEPRMTGWQGYTF	TRBJ1-2	TRBV29-1	TRBD1	.
TGTGCCAGCAGCTACGGTTCGGAGACCCAGTACTTC	CASSYGSETQYF	TRBJ2-5	TRBV4-2	.	.
TGCGCCAGCAGCCAAGATAAAAATGGTGTAGGACAGGAATATGAAAAACTGTTTTTT	CASSQDKNGVGQEYEKLFF	TRBJ1-4	TRBV4-1	TRBD1	.